The present entry profiles one T cell receptor (beta chain) with its context. Its antigen is not known. From CD4+ cells came CD45RA+ naive and CD45RA-negative memory subsets. Trimming removed 4 bases at V and 9 bases at J, with 25 bases between. This CDR3 comprises 17 residues. CDR1 is SGHTA, CDR2 FQGNSA, per germline. These data are taken from a study of shared clonotypes between healthy human individuals. Study summary: Plates per donor: three CD4 naive, three CD4 memory, two CD8 naive, one CD8 memory.

Broader study findings: Clonotypes that were shared across a handful of donors made up roughly 5% of naive CD4 clonotypes.

DNA at around 190 ng, 30,000 or so T cell genomes, went into sorted-subset replicate PCRs. Repertoires were generated with immunoSEQ multiplex PCR, while TCRdb's copy carries only in-frame clones and drops some. This sample has about 1.1 million clones, with about 72% found just once. The sample consisted of memory CD4+ T cells from PBMCs. Subset: CD45RA-negative fraction. The TCR was taken from a man aged 18 to 30 in good health. Some clones in this sample may be carry-over from other donors' samples. The chain carries TRBV7-2 and TRBJ1-5; D is possibly TRBD1 (5 bases). This chain's CDR3 is CASSSEGGAHFFRPQHF. DNA of the CDR3: TGTGCCAGCAGCTCCGAGGGAGGGGCCCACTTTTTCCGGCCCCAGCATTTT.